This T cell receptor (beta chain) was sequenced in a study of blood T cell repertoires in COVID-19. What the recovered Cohort 3 donors had was two negative PCRs, clearance, or symptom resolution. Germline V gene data show CDR1 as SEHNR and CDR2 as FQNEAQ (reference sequence). V shed 4 bases and J 0 bases; nucleotides not matched to a gene: 14. This CDR3 comprises 18 residues. Sequencing used immunoSEQ multiplex PCR; TCRdb keeps in-frame clones, though not all of them. The sample has some 300,000 clones, approximately 84% seen once. This TCR derives from a young man who had recovered from COVID-19. The sample taken for sequencing was PBMCs or T cells enriched from blood (not recorded which). The rearrangement links TRBV7-9 to TRBJ2-7, with 8 bases fitting TRBD1. The CDR3 is CASSSTGVHTISSYEQYF. For the CDR3, the DNA is TGTGCCAGCAGCTCGACAGGGGTCCATACGATTAGCTCCTACGAGCAGTACTTC. The full variable domain, in which reference TRBV7-9 and TRBJ2-7 provide the parts outside the CDR3, is DTGVSQNPRHKITKRGQNVTFRCDPISEHNRLYWYRQTLGQGPEFLTYFQNEAQLEKSRLLSDRFSAERPKGSFSTLEIQRTEQGDSAMYLCASSSTGVHTISSYEQYFGPGTRLTVT.